Below are 24 T cell receptor beta chains sequenced from a single sample in a study of blood T cell repertoires in COVID-19. Using immunoSEQ multiplex PCR, the repertoire was profiled, and TCRdb retains in-frame clones only, with some absent. The data hold some 300,000 clones, with around 90% observed a single time. Sequencing input: PBMCs or T cells enriched from blood (not recorded which). Every receptor here comes from a woman aged 40 to 49 who had recovered from COVID-19.

The genes are TRBV9 and TRBJ1-2, with D perhaps matching TRBD1 (5 bases). Trimming removed 0 bases from V and 2 bases from J, with 8 bases in between. CDR1 is SGDLS and CDR2 is YYNGEE in the germline V gene. The CDR3 spans 14 residues. The CDR3 nucleotides are TGTGCCAGCAGCGTAGGGACATCCAACTATGGCTACACCTTC. This sequence encodes CASSVGTSNYGYTF.

The V and J genes are TRBV24-1 and TRBJ2-3, with D uncertain. Trimming cost V 6 bases and J 2 bases, with 8 bases left between them. Germline assignment: CDR1 KGHDR and CDR2 SFDVKD. There are 13 residues in the CDR3. Written as DNA, the CDR3 is TGTGCCACCAGTACATCGTCCACAGATACGCAGTATTTT. This codes for CATSTSSTDTQYF.

This chain links TRBV7-2 with TRBJ2-1; TRBD2 agrees at 9 bases. J gave up 6 bases and V 1 base, and 4 bases lay outside the gene matches. From germline, CDR1 is SGHTA and CDR2 FQGNSA. The CDR3 consists of 15 residues. CDR3 DNA sequence: TGTGCCAGCAGCTTAGGCGGTAGCGGGAGCAATGAGCAGTTCTTC. Its protein product is CASSLGGSGSNEQFF.

The chain joins TRBV12-3 or TRBV12-4 to TRBJ1-5, with 7 nucleotides matching TRBD1. Trimming took 3 bases from V and 5 from J; bases not matched to a gene: 1. The CDR3 is 13 residues long. The CDR3 region has the DNA TGTGCCAGCAGTTTCCAGGGGGATCAGCCCCAGCATTTT. This codes for CASSFQGDQPQHF.

This sequence joins TRBV6-5 and TRBJ1-2; no definite D call. There are 12 residues in the CDR3. Trimming removed 0 bases from V and 9 bases from J, with 8 bases in between. CDR1 is MNHEY and CDR2 is SVGAGI in the germline V gene. The CDR3 reads CASSYSTGSYTF. CDR3 DNA: TGTGCCAGCAGTTACTCGACGGGTAGCTACACCTTC.

The chain uses TRBV28 and TRBJ1-1; no clear D gene. Germline lookup yields CDR1 MDHEN and CDR2 SYDVKM. The CDR3 consists of 14 residues. Trimming stripped 6 bases from V and 3 bases from J, with 14 bases between. The CDR3 DNA reads as TGTGCCAGCAGCTCTCCGCCGGGGTACACTGAAGCTTTCTTT. Its protein is CASSSPPGYTEAFF.

The count of this clone is one. The CDR3 loop is CASNLQGAKGEKLFF. For the CDR3, the DNA is TGTGCCAGTAATCTCCAGGGGGCAAAGGGGGAAAAACTGTTTTTT. V usage is TRBV19 and J usage is TRBJ1-4, with TRBD1 identical over 8 bases. This CDR3 has 15 residues. The germline gives CDR1 LNHDA, CDR2 SQIVND (reference sequence). The V gene end was trimmed by 7 bases and the J gene end by 8 bases; junction bases not matched to a gene: 12.

The genes are TRBV27 and TRBJ1-2; D might be TRBD1 (5 bases). The CDR3 is 13 residues long. Trimming removed 5 bases at V and 1 base at J, with 8 bases between. The V gene's germline CDR1 is MNHEY and CDR2 SMNVEV (reference sequence). The CDR3 bases are TGTGCCAGCAGTAGGACAAATAACTATGGCTACACCTTC. It specifies CASSRTNNYGYTF.

The rearrangement links TRBV5-4 to TRBJ2-1, with TRBD2 matching over 10 bases. The CDR3 length is 15 residues. Germline trimming cut 9 bases from V and 7 bases from J; bases unmatched to any gene: 13. Germline assignment: CDR1 SGHNT and CDR2 YYREEE (reference sequence). The CDR3 region has the DNA TGTGCCACCCAAATAAGAAGCGGGAGGGAGAATGAGCAGTTCTTC. Amino acids: CATQIRSGRENEQFF.

The chain links TRBV3-1 (or the pseudogene TRBV3-2) to TRBJ2-1, with D perhaps TRBD1 (6 bases). Trimming pared 8 bases from V and 0 bases from J, leaving 8 bases between. Germline V gene sequence: CDR1 LGHDT, CDR2 YNNKEL (reference sequence). The CDR3 totals 13 residues. CDR3 residues: CASGGRSYNEQFF. CDR3 DNA: TGTGCCAGCGGGGGCCGCTCCTACAATGAGCAGTTCTTC.

The chain has TRBV12-3 or TRBV12-4 and TRBJ1-1; D may be TRBD1 (5 bases). The CDR3 is made up of 13 amino acids. Trimming removed 5 bases at V and 2 bases at J, with 9 bases between. CDR3 region: CASSRQSNTEAFF. The CDR3 nucleotides read TGTGCCAGCAGTCGACAGTCCAACACTGAAGCTTTCTTT.

The chain recombines TRBV5-1 with TRBJ1-1, with TRBD1 as a possible D gene (5 bases). V lost 8 bases, J lost 4 bases, and 12 bases lay in between. Germline values: CDR1 SGHRS, CDR2 YFSETQ. The length of the CDR3 is 12 residues. This chain's CDR3 is CARYLGGTEAFF. CDR3 in DNA: TGCGCCAGGTACTTGGGGGGCACTGAAGCTTTCTTT.

The CDR3 region has the DNA TGTGCCAGCAGCTTAAGCGTATTAACCTACACCTTC. Protein: CASSLSVLTYTF. The chain carries TRBV7-9 and TRBJ1-2, with D uncertain. Germline CDR1 SEHNR, CDR2 FQNEAQ (reference sequence). Trimming pared 2 bases from V and 10 bases from J, leaving 11 bases between. The CDR3 spans 12 residues.

This chain connects TRBV6-5 to TRBJ2-5; TRBD2 agrees at 11 bases. V trimming: 4 bases; J trimming: 5 bases; junction bases outside the gene matches: 6. CDR1 and CDR2 from the germline V gene are MNHEY and SVGAGI. The CDR3 runs 15 residues. CDR3 bases: TGTGCCAGCAGTTTTAGCGGGGGGGCTGCCGAGACCCAGTACTTC. Protein product: CASSFSGGAAETQYF.

The rearrangement joins TRBV5-1 to TRBJ1-2, with 12 nucleotides matching TRBD1. The CDR3 has 16 amino acids. The germline V gene has CDR1 SGHRS and CDR2 YFSETQ. The ends lost 4 bases at V and 7 bases at J; junction bases unmatched: 11. CDR3 sequence: CASSPPSGTGGGGYTF. The DNA for the CDR3 is TGCGCCAGCAGCCCCCCCTCCGGGACAGGGGGCGGTGGCTACACCTTC.

The genes are TRBV7-9 and TRBJ1-2; 9 nucleotides align to TRBD1. The ends lost 5 bases at V and 5 bases at J; junction bases unmatched: 6. The CDR3 spans 14 residues. The germline V gene has CDR1 SEHNR and CDR2 FQNEAQ (reference sequence). DNA of the CDR3: TGTGCCAGCAGCCCTGGGACAGGGTCTTATGGCTACACCTTC. Translated, it gives CASSPGTGSYGYTF.

This chain connects TRBV5-1 to TRBJ1-1; D gene uncertain. The V gene lost 3 bases and the J gene lost 5 bases, with 17 bases spanning the gap. This CDR3 is built from 15 residues. Germline CDR1 SGHRS, CDR2 YFSETQ. CDR3 sequence (DNA): TGCGCCAGCAGCTCAAGCGACGGTCGTGGGACTGAAGCTTTCTTT. It specifies CASSSSDGRGTEAFF. Full variable domain (missing parts from reference TRBV5-1 and TRBJ1-1): KAGVTQTPRYLIKTRGQQVTLSCSPISGHRSVSWYQQTPGQGLQFLFEYFSETQRNKGNFPGRFSGRQFSNSRSEMNVSTLELGDSALYLCASSSSDGRGTEAFFGQGTRLTVV.

This sequence joins TRBV5-1 and TRBJ2-1; the match to TRBD1 covers 8 bases. This CDR3 region has 15 residues. The V and J ends lost 4 bases and 0 bases, in that order; junction bases with no gene match: 3. Germline CDR1 and CDR2: SGHRS and YFSETQ. The CDR3 DNA sequence: TGCGCCAGCAGCGCCGGACAGGGCTCCTACAATGAGCAGTTCTTC. Translating gives CASSAGQGSYNEQFF.

Points on this clone: This sample includes further DNA sequences coding for the same CDR3. The chain has TRBV27 and TRBJ1-1; D ambiguous. Germline CDR1 reads MNHEY; CDR2 reads SMNVEV (reference sequence). The CDR3 has 13 amino acids. V dropped 1 base and J dropped 1 base, with 4 bases sitting between them. CDR3 residues: CASSLYRNTEAFF. The CDR3 DNA sequence: TGTGCCAGCAGTTTATACAGGAACACTGAAGCTTTCTTT.

J is TRBJ2-7 and V is TRBV27, with D possibly matching TRBD2 (5 bases). Trimming cost V 5 bases and J 7 bases, with 9 bases left between them. The CDR3 covers 11 residues. Germline values: CDR1 MNHEY, CDR2 SMNVEV (reference sequence). CDR3 DNA: TGTGCCAGCAGTCAGCGAGGGGAGCAGTACTTC. Protein product: CASSQRGEQYF.

V is TRBV5-5 and J is TRBJ1-2; D uncertain. The CDR3 loop spans 16 amino acids. Germline values: CDR1 SGHKS, CDR2 YYEKEE (reference sequence). V lost 0 bases to trimming and J lost 0 bases, with 12 bases between them. The CDR3 loop is CASSLEIEPSNYGYTF. For the CDR3, the DNA is TGTGCCAGCAGCTTGGAAATCGAGCCCTCTAACTATGGCTACACCTTC.

The chain carries TRBV28 and TRBJ1-5, with D possibly being TRBD1 (5 bases). The germline V gene encodes CDR1 MDHEN and CDR2 SYDVKM. The V end lost 3 bases, the J end lost 7 bases, and 7 bases lay between the germline ends. This CDR3 region has 12 residues. CDR3 nucleotide sequence: TGTGCCAGCAGTTTGAAGGGGCAGCCCCAGCATTTT. It is translated as CASSLKGQPQHF.

The chain carries TRBV19 and TRBJ1-1; D gene ambiguous. Germline CDR1 is LNHDA and CDR2 is SQIVND (reference sequence). The CDR3 loop spans 14 amino acids. V lost 7 bases and J 0 bases, leaving 12 bases between the germline ends. CDR3 sequence (DNA): TGTGCCAGTATAGAAGACACCCTGAACACTGAAGCTTTCTTT. Translated, it gives CASIEDTLNTEAFF.

The gene calls are TRBV15 and TRBJ2-2; TRBD1 agrees at 9 bases. The ends lost 3 bases at V and 2 bases at J; junction bases unmatched: 7. This CDR3 spans 17 amino acids. Germline values: CDR1 LNHNV, CDR2 YYDKDF (reference sequence). For the CDR3, the DNA is TGTGCCACCAGCAGGAGGGGGACAGGGATCAACACCGGGGAGCTGTTTTTT. Its protein is CATSRRGTGINTGELFF.